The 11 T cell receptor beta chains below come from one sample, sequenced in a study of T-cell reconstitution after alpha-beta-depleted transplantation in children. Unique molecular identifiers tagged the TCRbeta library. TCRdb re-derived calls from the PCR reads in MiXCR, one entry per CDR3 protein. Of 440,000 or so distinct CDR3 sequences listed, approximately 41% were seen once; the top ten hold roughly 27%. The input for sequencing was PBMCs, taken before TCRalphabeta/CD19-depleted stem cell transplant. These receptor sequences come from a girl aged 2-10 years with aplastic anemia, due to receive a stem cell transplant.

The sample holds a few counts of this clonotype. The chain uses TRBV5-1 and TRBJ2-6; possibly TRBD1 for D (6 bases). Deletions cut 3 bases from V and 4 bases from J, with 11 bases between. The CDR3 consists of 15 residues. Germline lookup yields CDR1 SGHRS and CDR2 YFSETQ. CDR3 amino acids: CASSYRTAGANVLTF. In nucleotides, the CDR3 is TGCGCCAGCAGCTACCGGACAGCAGGGGCCAACGTCCTGACTTTC.

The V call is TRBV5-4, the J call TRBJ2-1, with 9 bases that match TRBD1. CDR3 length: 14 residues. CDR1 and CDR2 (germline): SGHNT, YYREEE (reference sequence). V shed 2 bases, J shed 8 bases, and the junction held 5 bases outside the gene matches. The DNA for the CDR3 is TGTGCCAGCAGCTTATACAGGGGGCGAGATGAGCAGTTCTTC. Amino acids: CASSLYRGRDEQFF.

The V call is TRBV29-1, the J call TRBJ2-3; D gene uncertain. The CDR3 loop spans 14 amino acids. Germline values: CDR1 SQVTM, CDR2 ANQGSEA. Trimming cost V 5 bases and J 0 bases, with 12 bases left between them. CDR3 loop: CSVRARRSTDTQYF. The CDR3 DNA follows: TGCAGCGTTAGGGCCAGACGTAGCACAGATACGCAGTATTTT.

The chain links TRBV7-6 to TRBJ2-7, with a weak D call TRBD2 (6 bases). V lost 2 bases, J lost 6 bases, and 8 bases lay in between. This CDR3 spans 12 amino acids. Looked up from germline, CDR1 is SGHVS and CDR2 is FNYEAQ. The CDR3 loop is CASSLMGGEQYF. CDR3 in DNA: TGTGCCAGCAGCTTAATGGGGGGCGAGCAGTACTTC.

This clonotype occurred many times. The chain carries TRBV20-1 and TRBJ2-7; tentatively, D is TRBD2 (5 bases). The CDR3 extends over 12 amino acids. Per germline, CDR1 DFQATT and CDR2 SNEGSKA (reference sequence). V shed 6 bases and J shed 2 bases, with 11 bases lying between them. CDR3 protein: CSAGESAYEQYF. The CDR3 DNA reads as TGCAGTGCCGGGGAAAGTGCCTACGAGCAGTACTTC.

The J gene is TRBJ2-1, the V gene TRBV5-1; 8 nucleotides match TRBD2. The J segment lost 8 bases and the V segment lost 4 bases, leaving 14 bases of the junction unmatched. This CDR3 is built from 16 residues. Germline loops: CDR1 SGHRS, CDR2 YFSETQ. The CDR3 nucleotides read TGCGCCAGCAGCAGGGAACCGGGACTAGGCGCCTATGAGCAGTTCTTC. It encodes CASSREPGLGAYEQFF. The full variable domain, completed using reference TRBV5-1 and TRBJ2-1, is KAGVTQTPRYLIKTRGQQVTLSCSPISGHRSVSWYQQTPGQGLQFLFEYFSETQRNKGNFPGRFSGRQFSNSRSEMNVSTLELGDSALYLCASSREPGLGAYEQFFGPGTRLTVL.

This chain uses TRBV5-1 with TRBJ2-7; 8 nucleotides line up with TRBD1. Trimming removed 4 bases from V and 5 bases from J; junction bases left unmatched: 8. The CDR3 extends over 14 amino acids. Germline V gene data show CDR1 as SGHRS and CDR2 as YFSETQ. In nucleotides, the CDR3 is TGCGCCAGCAGCGGAGGTGGACAGGGCCACGAGCAGTACTTC. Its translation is CASSGGGQGHEQYF.

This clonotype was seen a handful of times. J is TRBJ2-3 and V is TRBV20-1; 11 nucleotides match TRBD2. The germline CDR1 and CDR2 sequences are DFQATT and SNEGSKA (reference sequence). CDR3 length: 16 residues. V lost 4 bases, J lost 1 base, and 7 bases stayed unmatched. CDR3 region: CSATILAGARTDTQYF. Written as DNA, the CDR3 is TGCAGTGCTACCATACTAGCGGGGGCGCGCACAGATACGCAGTATTTT.

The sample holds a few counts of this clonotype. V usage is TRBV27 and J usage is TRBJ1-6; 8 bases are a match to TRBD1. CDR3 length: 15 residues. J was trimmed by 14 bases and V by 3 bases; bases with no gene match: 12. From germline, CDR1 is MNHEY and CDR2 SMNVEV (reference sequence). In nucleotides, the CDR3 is TGTGCCAGCAGTTTTCGGACAGGGCCCCGGGGGGCCCTCCACTTT. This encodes CASSFRTGPRGALHF.

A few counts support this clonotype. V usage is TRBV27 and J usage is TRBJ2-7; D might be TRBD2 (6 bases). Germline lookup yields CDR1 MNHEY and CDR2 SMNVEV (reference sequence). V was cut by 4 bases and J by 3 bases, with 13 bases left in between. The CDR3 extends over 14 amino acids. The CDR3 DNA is TGTGCCAGCAGTTATCTAGGAGGGAACTACGAGCAGTACTTC. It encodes CASSYLGGNYEQYF.

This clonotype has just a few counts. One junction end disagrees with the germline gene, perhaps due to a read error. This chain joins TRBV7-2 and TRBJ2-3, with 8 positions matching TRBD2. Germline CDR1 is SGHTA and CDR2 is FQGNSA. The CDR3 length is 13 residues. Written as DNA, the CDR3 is TGTGCCAGCAGCTTATCCGGGTGGTCGGGACTAGATTTT. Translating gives CASSLSGWSGLDF.